A single sample gave rise to the 19 T cell receptor beta chains below, sequenced in a study of cytomegalovirus exposure and HLA in healthy donors. Use of 60 Vbeta and 13 Jbeta primers characterized the PCR. Here immunoSEQ multiplex PCR was the method, and the copy in TCRdb shows in-frame clones only, minus some. The sample comprises roughly 120,000 clones, about 80% of which are singletons, and about 7.7% rests with the top ten. Sequencing used PBMCs. Source of these receptors: a woman between 45 and 65 years old in good health and CMV-seropositive.

The rearrangement uses TRBV5-6 and TRBJ2-7, with unresolved D. With 4 bases removed from V and 5 bases from J, the gap between germline ends came to 16 bases. Germline lookup yields CDR1 SGHDT and CDR2 YYEEEE. The CDR3 runs to 14 residues. The CDR3 sequence is CASSISWPVNEQYF. CDR3 bases: TGTGCCAGCAGCATCTCTTGGCCCGTCAACGAGCAGTACTTC.

The chain carries TRBV4-3 and TRBJ2-2; 7 bases are shared with TRBD1. This CDR3 comprises 14 residues. The J segment lost 4 bases and the V segment lost 3 bases, leaving 2 bases of the junction unmatched. In germline, CDR1 is LGHNA, CDR2 YSLEER. The CDR3 region has the DNA TGCGCCAGCAGCCACAACAGGGGCACCGGGGAGCTGTTTTTT. Its protein product is CASSHNRGTGELFF.

This clone has a handful of counts. The chain is built from TRBV27 and TRBJ1-1, with 7 positions matching TRBD1. Germline assignment: CDR1 MNHEY and CDR2 SMNVEV (reference sequence). Unmatched junction bases numbered 5, after V lost 1 base and J lost 6 bases. CDR3 size: 14 residues. The CDR3 protein is CASSLWTGVPEAFF. CDR3 DNA: TGTGCCAGCAGTTTATGGACAGGCGTCCCTGAAGCTTTCTTT.

The V gene is TRBV7-2, the J gene TRBJ2-1, with 7 bases fitting TRBD1. Germline trimming cut 3 bases from V and 2 bases from J; bases unmatched to any gene: 1. Germline lookup yields CDR1 SGHTA and CDR2 FQGNSA. This CDR3 spans 14 amino acids. The CDR3 loop is CASSFQGAYNEQFF. The CDR3 DNA follows: TGTGCCAGCAGCTTCCAGGGGGCCTACAATGAGCAGTTCTTC. The full variable domain, completed using reference TRBV7-2 and TRBJ2-1, is GAGVSQSPSNKVTEKGKDVELRCDPISGHTALYWYRQSLGQGLEFLIYFQGNSAPDKSGLPSDRFSAERTGGSVSTLTIQRTQQEDSAVYLCASSFQGAYNEQFFGPGTRLTVL.

This clone was recorded a few times. The rearrangement links TRBV29-1 to TRBJ2-1, with 14 bases matching TRBD2. J gave up 1 base and V 6 bases, and 2 bases lay outside the gene matches. The CDR3 is made up of 15 amino acids. CDR1 and CDR2 (germline): SQVTM, ANQGSEA. CDR3 loop: CSVGTSGSSYNEQFF. The DNA of the CDR3 is TGCAGCGTCGGGACTAGCGGGAGTTCCTACAATGAGCAGTTCTTC.

The rearrangement joins TRBV2 to TRBJ2-2; 8 bases are shared with TRBD1. This CDR3 comprises 17 residues. V lost 6 bases, J lost 5 bases, and 14 bases stayed unmatched. Germline CDR1 is SNHLY and CDR2 is FYNNEI. The DNA of the CDR3 is TGTGCCAGCAGCCGAGCCTTGGACAGGGCCCATACCGGGGAGCTGTTTTTT. This sequence encodes CASSRALDRAHTGELFF.

The chain is built from TRBV9 and TRBJ1-4; 7 bases are shared with TRBD1. The V segment lost 3 bases and the J segment 8 bases; nucleotides outside the gene matches: 10. Germline-derived CDR1 and CDR2 are SGDLS and YYNGEE. The CDR3 loop spans 15 amino acids. The CDR3 sequence: CASSAQTGRMEKLFF. DNA of the CDR3: TGTGCCAGCAGCGCCCAGACAGGGAGGATGGAAAAACTGTTTTTT.

CDR3 amino acids: CASTLRGTEAFF. The CDR3 coding sequence is TGTGCCAGTACCCTAAGAGGGACTGAAGCTTTCTTT. The chain joins TRBV19 to TRBJ1-1; no definite D call. Germline CDR1 and CDR2: LNHDA and SQIVND (reference sequence). V lost 7 bases and J 5 bases, leaving 11 bases between the germline ends. CDR3 length: 12 residues.

This clone has only a few counts. This chain connects TRBV7-3 to TRBJ2-2; no definite D call. The germline gives CDR1 SGHTA, CDR2 FQGTGA. CDR3 length: 14 residues. V gave up 1 base and J gave up 1 base, with 4 bases separating them. The CDR3 region is CASSLSGNTGELFF. CDR3 bases: TGTGCCAGCAGCTTAAGCGGGAACACCGGGGAGCTGTTTTTT. Together with reference TRBV7-3 and TRBJ2-2, the CDR3 gives the full variable domain: GAGVSQTPSNKVTEKGKYVELRCDPISGHTALYWYRQSLGQGPEFLIYFQGTGAADDSGLPNDRFFAVRPEGSVSTLKIQRTERGDSAVYLCASSLSGNTGELFFGEGSRLTVL.

The chain links TRBV11-2 to TRBJ2-7; D perhaps matches TRBD1 (8 bases). Looked up from germline, CDR1 is SGHAT and CDR2 is FQNNGV. This CDR3 comprises 15 residues. Trimming shortened V by 6 bases and J by 4 bases, and 19 bases separated the two germline ends. The CDR3 region has the DNA TGTGCCAGCAGGAGAGCGGGGACAGGACAATACGAGCAGTACTTC. This codes for CASRRAGTGQYEQYF.

To note about this clone: Other DNA variants within this sample encode the same CDR3. The CDR3 DNA follows: TGTGCCAGCAGGACTAGCGGGAGCTACGAGCAGTACTTC. Translation: CASRTSGSYEQYF. The rearrangement links TRBV6-5 to TRBJ2-7; 12 bases map to TRBD2. Trimming removed 6 bases from V and 3 bases from J; junction bases left unmatched: 0. Germline V CDR1 and CDR2: MNHEY, SVGAGI. The CDR3 covers 13 residues.

J is TRBJ2-1 and V is TRBV6-6, with 10 bases identical to TRBD1. The CDR3 has 15 amino acids. The germline CDR1 and CDR2 sequences are MNHNY and SVGAGI (reference sequence). The ends lost 6 bases at V and 8 bases at J; junction bases unmatched: 10. DNA of the CDR3: TGTGCCAGCAGGGCCGGGACAGGGGCCGGGGATGAGCAGTTCTTC. Translation: CASRAGTGAGDEQFF.

The chain uses TRBV27 and TRBJ1-1; D possibly corresponds to TRBD1 (5 bases). Germline CDR1 and CDR2: MNHEY and SMNVEV (reference sequence). This CDR3 has 14 residues. Deletions cut 4 bases from V and 3 bases from J, with 12 bases between. CDR3 sequence (DNA): TGTGCCAGCAGTTCATCCCGGGGGTACACTGAAGCTTTCTTT. Residues: CASSSSRGYTEAFF.

V and J are TRBV28 and TRBJ2-7; D is unresolved. The CDR3 runs to 13 residues. The germline CDR1 and CDR2 sequences are MDHEN and SYDVKM. Trimming shortened V by 10 bases and J by 6 bases, and 19 bases separated the two germline ends. Written as DNA, the CDR3 is TGTGCCACTCAACTACTGAGGTCTACCGAGCAGTACTTC. This encodes CATQLLRSTEQYF.

The table lists this clone with a few counts. The chain carries TRBV11-2 and TRBJ1-5, with 9 bases identical to TRBD1. In germline, CDR1 is SGHAT, CDR2 FQNNGV. The CDR3 length is 15 residues. V gave up 1 base and J gave up 2 bases; unmatched junction bases: 0. Here the CDR3 DNA reads TGTGCCAGCAGCTTAGGACAGGGGGGCAATCAGCCCCAGCATTTT. It is translated as CASSLGQGGNQPQHF.

The chain carries TRBV7-3 and TRBJ2-2, with 10 bases fitting TRBD2. V lost 5 bases and J lost 1; bases outside the gene matches: 4. CDR1 and CDR2 (germline): SGHTA, FQGTGA. The CDR3 covers 16 residues. The CDR3: CASSLWTSGNTGELFF. CDR3 DNA sequence: TGTGCCAGCAGCCTCTGGACTAGCGGGAACACCGGGGAGCTGTTTTTT.

The rearrangement joins TRBV10-3 to TRBJ2-3; TRBD1 might be the D (6 bases). Germline CDR1 ENHRY, CDR2 SYGVKD. The CDR3 spans 16 residues. The V end was cut by 7 bases, the J end by 1 base, with 18 bases between. In nucleotides, the CDR3 is TGTGCCATCAATCAAGGACAGTCCTCTGGCACAGATACGCAGTATTTT. It codes for CAINQGQSSGTDTQYF.

This sequence joins TRBV19 and TRBJ2-7; 13 bases fit TRBD2. V shed 4 bases and J 5 bases; nucleotides not matched to a gene: 5. Germline CDR1 reads LNHDA; CDR2 reads SQIVND (reference sequence). This CDR3 region has 15 residues. The CDR3 nucleotides are TGTGCCAGTAGTACGGGGACTAGCGGGAACCACGAGCAGTACTTC. Translated, it gives CASSTGTSGNHEQYF.

As to this clone: The same CDR3 arises from other DNA sequences in this sample as well. The rearrangement joins TRBV6-5 to TRBJ1-1; D uncertain. V was clipped by 5 bases and J by 1 base, with 5 bases between them. The CDR3 runs 12 residues. CDR1 and CDR2 from the germline V gene are MNHEY and SVGAGI. CDR3 loop: CASSRQNTEAFF. CDR3 nucleotide sequence: TGTGCCAGCAGTCGACAGAACACTGAAGCTTTCTTT.